Below, 10 T cell receptor beta chains from the same sample are listed, as sequenced in a study of T cells in Graves' hyperthyroidism and ophthalmopathy. Amplified TCR beta CDR3 regions derived from RNA transcripts. When the TCR CDR3 underwent first-round RT-PCR, the HTBI primer set was used. TCRdb redid the calling of the multiplex PCR reads with MiXCR, one entry per CDR3 protein. The sample has around 700,000 distinct CDR3 sequences, 30% to 40% seen once. Sample: blood. Receptor source: a woman in her thirties or forties with Graves' hyperthyroidism.

This clonotype was seen once. The chain carries TRBV10-3 and TRBJ1-6, with 7 bases identical to TRBD1. CDR3 length: 15 amino acids. CDR1 and CDR2 (germline): ENHRY, SYGVKD. V dropped 6 bases and J dropped 5; count of bases not matched to a gene: 7. The CDR3 nucleotides read TGTGCCATCAGCAGACAGGGAAACGATAATTCACCCCTCCACTTT. Its translation: CAISRQGNDNSPLHF.

This chain uses TRBV6-5 with TRBJ2-7; tentatively, D is TRBD1 (5 bases). The CDR3 has 16 residues. The germline V and J ends were trimmed by 5 bases and 6 bases, with 23 bases remaining between them. CDR1 is MNHEY, CDR2 SVGAGI, per germline. This chain's CDR3 is CASSPRQQQAWFEQYF. DNA for the CDR3: TGTGCCAGCAGTCCCCGCCAACAACAGGCCTGGTTCGAGCAGTACTTC.

This clonotype came up a few times. The genes are TRBV11-2 and TRBJ2-7, with 11 bases that match TRBD2. Germline V gene lookup returns CDR1 SGHAT and CDR2 FQNNGV. The CDR3 has 18 amino acids. After removal of 5 bases from V and 1 base from J, the junction contained 13 bases not matched to a gene. The CDR3 sequence is CASSPLPSGTSGSYEQYF. In DNA form, the CDR3 reads TGTGCCAGCAGCCCCCTACCTTCCGGGACTAGCGGTTCCTACGAGCAGTACTTC.

The chain is built from TRBV7-9 and TRBJ1-4; D might be TRBD1 (6 bases). V shed 5 bases and J shed 5 bases, with 15 bases lying between them. From germline, CDR1 is SEHNR and CDR2 FQNEAQ (reference sequence). The CDR3 sequence is 15 residues long. DNA of the CDR3: TGTGCCAGCAGCGCGCGGACAGCCCTCAATGAAAAACTGTTTTTT. Translation gives CASSARTALNEKLFF.

About this clonotype itself: One end of the junction does not line up with germline, which may come from a read error. The CDR3 DNA reads TGTGCCAGCAGGCAGGGTTTGGGGGCTTTT. Its translation: CASRQGLGAF. The rearrangement joins TRBV2 to TRBJ1-4; the D gene is possibly TRBD1 (6 bases). Germline CDR1 SNHLY, CDR2 FYNNEI. The CDR3 sequence is 10 residues long.

This clonotype has a handful of counts. This may stem from a read error, because a much larger clone lies one nucleotide away. The rearrangement joins TRBV7-9 to TRBJ1-1; no clear D. Germline values: CDR1 SEHNR, CDR2 FQNEAQ (reference sequence). The CDR3 totals 12 residues. V was pared by 11 bases and J by 2 bases, with 12 bases between. Here the CDR3 DNA reads TGTGCCTGGACGGGCAGTAACACTGAAGCTTTCTTT. Amino acid sequence: CAWTGSNTEAFF.

This clonotype has ten or more counts. V and J are TRBV7-9 and TRBJ2-7; 7 bases are shared with TRBD1. The CDR3 spans 13 residues. Per the germline V gene, CDR1 is SEHNR and CDR2 is FQNEAQ (reference sequence). The trim removed 7 bases at V and 2 bases at J, leaving 5 bases unmatched. In nucleotides, the CDR3 is TGTGCCAGCAACATACAGGGGACCTACGAGCAGTACTTC. Its protein is CASNIQGTYEQYF.

This clonotype has at least ten counts. This chain connects TRBV7-9 to TRBJ2-2; 8 positions match TRBD2. Germline values: CDR1 SEHNR, CDR2 FQNEAQ (reference sequence). The CDR3 length is 14 residues. V shed 6 bases and J 4 bases; nucleotides not matched to a gene: 4. The CDR3 reads CASRSGSGTGELFF. The CDR3 region has the DNA TGTGCCAGCAGGAGCGGGAGTGGCACCGGGGAGCTGTTTTTT.

This clonotype was detected many times. The chain links TRBV5-8 to TRBJ2-7; weak D call: TRBD1 (6 bases). CDR3 length equals 13 residues. Germline V gene data show CDR1 as SGHTS and CDR2 as YDEGEE. V lost 4 bases and J 7 bases, leaving 15 bases between the germline ends. CDR3 in DNA: TGTGCCAGCAGCAAGGACAGAACGCGAGAGCAGTACTTC. Encoded protein: CASSKDRTREQYF.

This clonotype was counted at least ten times. The chain carries TRBV12-3 or TRBV12-4 and TRBJ1-2, with TRBD1 matching 9 bases. Trimming took 7 bases from V and 3 from J; bases not matched to a gene: 3. The CDR3 runs 13 residues. CDR3 loop: CASKWDRDYGYTF. CDR3 bases: TGTGCCAGCAAGTGGGACAGGGACTATGGCTACACCTTC.